This paragraph covers one TCR beta chain sequence. Its antigen is undetermined. This entry belongs to a study of post-analysis software for immune sequencing data. General study findings and limits: A handful of TRBV segments were significantly more frequent in patients than in controls. TRBV5-6, TRBV5-1 and TRBV20-1 were among these segments. Strong same-batch co-clustering of samples appeared with F measure clustering.

The authors incorporated unique molecular identifiers into the TCR beta cDNA libraries. The authors obtained roughly 500,000 cDNA molecules from around 0.96 to 9.9 million T cells. Via MiXCR, TCRdb re-called the PCR reads, giving one row per CDR3 protein. The table shows roughly 580,000 distinct CDR3 sequences, with roughly 47% occurring only once. The CDR3 spans 15 residues. V was trimmed by 3 bases and J by 0 bases, leaving 6 bases between them. Germline V gene data show CDR1 as SGHVS and CDR2 as FQNEAQ. The rearrangement joins TRBV7-8 to TRBJ2-6; D not certain. The sequence was collected from a girl aged 10-17 years with multiple sclerosis. The sequenced material came from blood. The CDR3 DNA sequence: TGTGCCAGCAGCTTGACCCTCTCTGGGGCCAACGTCCTGACTTTC. This translates into CASSLTLSGANVLTF.